The 14 T cell receptor beta chains listed next were all sequenced from one sample in a study of regulatory T cells in long-lasting Graves disease. Sequencing libraries for TCR beta were prepared with iRepertoire HTBI primers and Arm-PCR of CDR3 regions. TCRdb reprocessed the multiplex PCR reads via MiXCR and lists one record per CDR3 protein. The data hold about 300,000 distinct CDR3 sequences, with approximately 20% observed a single time. The time point denotes: newly diagnosed GD, antithyroid drugs for less than 3 months. With RNA extracted from PBMCs as input, the TCR library was made. This specimen consisted of peripheral blood mononuclear cells (PBMCs), obtained at new diagnosis, from a patient treated with antithyroid drugs. The source of these receptors is a female donor with Graves disease.

This clonotype was seen a few times. The chain is built from TRBV5-1 and TRBJ2-1; no reliable D call. The CDR3 has 14 residues. Trimming shortened V by 0 bases and J by 7 bases, and 11 bases separated the two germline ends. CDR1 is SGHRS, CDR2 YFSETQ, per germline. This CDR3 is CASSLGQLLNEQFF. The CDR3 bases are TGCGCCAGCAGCTTGGGCCAGTTGTTGAATGAGCAGTTCTTC.

This clonotype was seen at least ten times. The chain is built from TRBV6-1 and TRBJ2-2; D perhaps matches TRBD1 (6 bases). V dropped 3 bases and J dropped 0 bases, with 8 bases sitting between them. CDR3 length equals 15 residues. The V gene's germline CDR1 is MNHNS and CDR2 SASEGT. The CDR3 nucleotides read TGTGCCAGCAGTGAGCAGGGGACGAACACCGGGGAGCTGTTTTTT. Translating it yields CASSEQGTNTGELFF.

This clonotype came up a few times. This could be a read error, since a much larger clone is one nucleotide away. This sequence joins TRBV12-3 or TRBV12-4 and TRBJ2-1; 7 bases agree with TRBD2. J was trimmed by 9 bases and V by 5 bases; bases with no gene match: 13. The CDR3 sequence is 15 residues long. The CDR3 coding sequence is TGTGCCAGCAGTGGGCGGAGCGGGAAAGGCAGTGAGCAGTTCTTC. The encoded protein is CASSGRSGKGSEQFF.

This clonotype was picked up a small number of times. The gene calls are TRBV5-4 and TRBJ2-7, with D tentatively TRBD1 (5 bases). Germline CDR1 SGHNT, CDR2 YYREEE (reference sequence). The CDR3 is made up of 13 amino acids. V was trimmed by 4 bases and J by 1 base, leaving 9 bases between them. The DNA for the CDR3 is TGTGCCAGCAGCATGACAGAGTCCTACGAGCAGTACTTC. This codes for CASSMTESYEQYF.

There are many counts of this clonotype. V and J are TRBV5-4 and TRBJ1-1; D is perhaps TRBD1 (5 bases). The CDR3 length is 17 residues. CDR1 and CDR2 from the germline V gene are SGHNT and YYREEE (reference sequence). The germline V and J ends were trimmed by 4 bases and 3 bases, with 22 bases remaining between them. CDR3 loop: CASSQPLGVRQDTEAFF. The CDR3 DNA follows: TGTGCCAGCAGCCAGCCTCTGGGGGTTAGGCAGGACACTGAAGCTTTCTTT.

This chain connects TRBV29-1 to TRBJ2-5; 9 nucleotides match TRBD2. Germline CDR1 is SQVTM and CDR2 is ANQGSEA. Trimming at V came to 3 bases and at J to 3 bases, leaving 5 bases not matched to a gene. The CDR3 totals 14 residues. The CDR3: CSVEAVAGEETQYF. The CDR3 nucleotides read TGCAGCGTTGAGGCTGTAGCGGGAGAAGAGACCCAGTACTTC. Combining the CDR3 with reference TRBV29-1 and TRBJ2-5 gives the whole variable domain SAVISQKPSRDICQRGTSLTIQCQVDSQVTMMFWYRQQPGQSLTLIATANQGSEATYESGFVIDKFPISRPNLTFSTLTVSNMSPEDSSIYLCSVEAVAGEETQYFGPGTRLLVL.

CDR3 DNA sequence: TGTGCCACCAAGGACAGGGGCACAGATACGCAGTATTTT. Translating gives CATKDRGTDTQYF. The rearrangement uses TRBV24-1 and TRBJ2-3; 8 bases agree with TRBD1. V lost 8 bases, J lost 1 base, and 1 base stayed unmatched. The CDR3 loop spans 13 amino acids. Germline values: CDR1 KGHDR, CDR2 SFDVKD.

The table lists this clonotype with many counts. The chain is built from TRBV11-2 and TRBJ2-2; 9 bases agree with TRBD2. The CDR3 runs 15 residues. J was trimmed by 6 bases and V by 5 bases; bases with no gene match: 7. Germline V gives CDR1 SGHAT, CDR2 FQNNGV. CDR3 bases: TGTGCCAGCAGCGAAATAGCGGGAGTCCCCGGGGAGCTGTTTTTT. Amino acid sequence: CASSEIAGVPGELFF.

On this clonotype: The missing conserved phenylalanine or tryptophan at the end of this CDR3 makes a read error likely. It is unclear where the CDR3 begins or ends on the DNA, so no DNA is shown, and the CDR3 is as TCRdb lists it. J is TRBJ2-4 and V is TRBV2; the table's TRBD2 call for D was not verified on the DNA. From germline, CDR1 is SNHLY and CDR2 FYNNEI. The CDR3 contains 18 residues when both ends are counted. This chain's CDR3 is CASIGPASGSLETQYFGP.

The chain recombines TRBV6-1 with TRBJ2-3, with D possibly being TRBD1 (5 bases). CDR3 size: 17 residues. Trimming cost V 6 bases and J 4 bases, with 23 bases left between them. CDR1 is MNHNS and CDR2 is SASEGT in the germline V gene. CDR3 amino acids: CASSSQGRQTIADTQYF. CDR3 DNA sequence: TGTGCCAGCAGCTCCCAGGGCAGACAGACCATTGCAGATACGCAGTATTTT.

The V and J genes are TRBV5-4 and TRBJ2-3, with 7 bases identical to TRBD1. The J segment lost 2 bases and the V segment lost 1 base, leaving 7 bases of the junction unmatched. The CDR3 is made up of 16 amino acids. Germline CDR1 SGHNT, CDR2 YYREEE (reference sequence). CDR3 loop: CASSLLMDRNTDTQYF. The DNA of the CDR3 is TGTGCCAGCAGCTTGCTAATGGACAGGAACACAGATACGCAGTATTTT.

This clonotype was picked up many times. J is TRBJ2-1 and V is TRBV15; TRBD2 is a possible D gene (6 bases). The germline V gene has CDR1 LNHNV and CDR2 YYDKDF (reference sequence). The V end was cut by 6 bases, the J end by 4 bases, with 13 bases between. The CDR3 extends over 14 amino acids. CDR3 DNA: TGTGCCACCAGTGGGGGAGGTTTATACAATGAGCAGTTCTTC. This gives the protein CATSGGGLYNEQFF.

This clonotype was recorded many times. V and J are TRBV18 and TRBJ2-7; 9 bases are shared with TRBD1. Germline CDR1 and CDR2: KGHSH and LQKENI. V lost 6 bases and J lost 4; bases outside the gene matches: 7. The CDR3 runs 14 residues. The CDR3 nucleotides are TGTGCCAGCTCGTTACAGGGGGCGCCTTACGAGCAGTACTTC. It is translated as CASSLQGAPYEQYF.

The sample holds many counts of this clonotype. This chain uses TRBV12-3 or TRBV12-4 with TRBJ2-1, with 8 bases fitting TRBD2. The J segment lost 9 bases and the V segment lost 1 base, leaving 8 bases of the junction unmatched. The CDR3 contains 15 residues. The CDR3 DNA sequence: TGTGCCAGCAGTTTAGGAGCGGGAGTTTACGGTGAGCAGTTCTTC. This sequence encodes CASSLGAGVYGEQFF.